This T cell receptor beta chain was captured by sequencing in a study of CXCR3 chemokines and chemotherapy response in bladder cancer. From the PCR reads, TCRdb called clonotypes with MiXCR, one entry per CDR3 protein. Here the sample spans fewer than 3,500 distinct CDR3 sequences, 25% to 30% being singletons. This CDR3 spans 15 amino acids. From germline, CDR1 is MNHEY and CDR2 SVGEGT. J gave up 2 bases and V 8 bases, and 5 bases lay outside the gene matches. Relative to its sample, this clonotype is large. Collection of the sample occurred from a patient whose treatment included neoadjuvant chemotherapy. The V call is TRBV6-2 or TRBV6-3, the J call TRBJ2-3; TRBD2 matches at 12 bases. The sequence came from a human donor with bladder cancer that did not respond to neoadjuvant chemotherapy. The CDR3 is CASASGGAFTDTQYF. CDR3 in DNA: TGTGCCAGCGCTAGCGGGGGGGCCTTCACAGATACGCAGTATTTT.